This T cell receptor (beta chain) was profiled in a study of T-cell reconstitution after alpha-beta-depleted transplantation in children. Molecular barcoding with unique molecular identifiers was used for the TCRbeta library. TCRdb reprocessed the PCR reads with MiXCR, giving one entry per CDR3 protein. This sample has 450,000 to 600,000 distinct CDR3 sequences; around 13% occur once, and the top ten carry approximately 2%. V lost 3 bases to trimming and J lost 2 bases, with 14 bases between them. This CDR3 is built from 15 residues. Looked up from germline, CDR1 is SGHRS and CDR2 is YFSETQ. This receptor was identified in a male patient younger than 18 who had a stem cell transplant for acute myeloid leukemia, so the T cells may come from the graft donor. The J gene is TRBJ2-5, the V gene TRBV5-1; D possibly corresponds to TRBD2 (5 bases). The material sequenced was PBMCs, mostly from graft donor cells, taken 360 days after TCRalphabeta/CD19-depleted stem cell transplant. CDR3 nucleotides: TGCGCCAGCAGCTGGACCGGGGTCGAGCAAGAGACCCAGTACTTC. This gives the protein CASSWTGVEQETQYF.